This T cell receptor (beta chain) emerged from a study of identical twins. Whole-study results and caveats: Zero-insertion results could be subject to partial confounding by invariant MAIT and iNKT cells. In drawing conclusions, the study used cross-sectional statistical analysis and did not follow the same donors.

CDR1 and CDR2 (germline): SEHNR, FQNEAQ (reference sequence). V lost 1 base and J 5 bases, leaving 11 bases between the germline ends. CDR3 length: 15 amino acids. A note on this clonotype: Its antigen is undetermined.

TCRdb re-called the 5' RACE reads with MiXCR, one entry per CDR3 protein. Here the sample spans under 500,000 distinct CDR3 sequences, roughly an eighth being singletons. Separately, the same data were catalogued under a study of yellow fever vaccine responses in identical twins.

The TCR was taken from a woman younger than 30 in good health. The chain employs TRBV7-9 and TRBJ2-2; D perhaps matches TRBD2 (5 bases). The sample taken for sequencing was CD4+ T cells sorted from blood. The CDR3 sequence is CASSLVTGFTGELFF. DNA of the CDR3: TGTGCCAGCAGCTTAGTGACGGGATTTACCGGGGAGCTGTTTTTT. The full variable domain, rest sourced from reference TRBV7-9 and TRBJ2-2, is DTGVSQNPRHKITKRGQNVTFRCDPISEHNRLYWYRQTLGQGPEFLTYFQNEAQLEKSRLLSDRFSAERPKGSFSTLEIQRTEQGDSAMYLCASSLVTGFTGELFFGEGSRLTVL.